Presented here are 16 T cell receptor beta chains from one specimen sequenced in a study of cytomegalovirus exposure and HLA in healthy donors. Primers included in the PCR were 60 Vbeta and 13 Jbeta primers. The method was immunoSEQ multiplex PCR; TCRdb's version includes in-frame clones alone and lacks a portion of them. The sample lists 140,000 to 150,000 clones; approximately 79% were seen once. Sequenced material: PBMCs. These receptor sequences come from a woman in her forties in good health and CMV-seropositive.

The CDR3, as DNA: TGTGCCAGCAGATCCCCCGGGACAGGATACGAGCAGTACTTC. Residues: CASRSPGTGYEQYF. The chain uses TRBV27 and TRBJ2-7; 8 nucleotides match TRBD1. V was pared by 6 bases and J by 4 bases, with 8 bases of the junction left unmatched. The germline gives CDR1 MNHEY, CDR2 SMNVEV (reference sequence). The CDR3 is 14 residues long.

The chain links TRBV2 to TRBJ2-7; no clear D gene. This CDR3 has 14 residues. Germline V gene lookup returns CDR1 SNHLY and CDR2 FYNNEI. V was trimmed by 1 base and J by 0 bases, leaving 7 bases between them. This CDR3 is CASSEVTNSYEQYF. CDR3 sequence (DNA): TGTGCCAGCAGTGAAGTGACAAACTCCTACGAGCAGTACTTC.

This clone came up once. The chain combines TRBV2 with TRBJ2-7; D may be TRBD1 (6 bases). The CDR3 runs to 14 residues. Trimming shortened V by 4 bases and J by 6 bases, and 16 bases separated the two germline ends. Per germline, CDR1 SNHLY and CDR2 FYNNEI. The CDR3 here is CASSGGPTSGEQYF. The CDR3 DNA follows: TGTGCCAGCAGTGGGGGGCCGACTTCGGGCGAGCAGTACTTC.

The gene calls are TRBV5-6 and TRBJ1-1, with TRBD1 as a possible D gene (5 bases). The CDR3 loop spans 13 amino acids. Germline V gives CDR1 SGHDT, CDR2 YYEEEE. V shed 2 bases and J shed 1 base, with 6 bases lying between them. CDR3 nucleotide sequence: TGTGCCAGCAGCTTTAGGGGGAACACTGAAGCTTTCTTT. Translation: CASSFRGNTEAFF.

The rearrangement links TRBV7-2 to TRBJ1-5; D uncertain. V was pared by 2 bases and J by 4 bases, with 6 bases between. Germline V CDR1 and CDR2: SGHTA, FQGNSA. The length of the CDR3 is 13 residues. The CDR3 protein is CASSLQWNQPQHF. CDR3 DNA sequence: TGTGCCAGCAGCTTACAGTGGAATCAGCCCCAGCATTTT.

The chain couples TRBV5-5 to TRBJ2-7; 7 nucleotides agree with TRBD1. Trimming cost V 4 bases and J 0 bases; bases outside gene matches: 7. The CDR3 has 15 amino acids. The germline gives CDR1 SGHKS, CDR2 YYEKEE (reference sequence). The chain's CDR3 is CASSPQGDSSYEQYF. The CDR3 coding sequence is TGTGCCAGCAGCCCCCAAGGGGACAGCTCCTACGAGCAGTACTTC.

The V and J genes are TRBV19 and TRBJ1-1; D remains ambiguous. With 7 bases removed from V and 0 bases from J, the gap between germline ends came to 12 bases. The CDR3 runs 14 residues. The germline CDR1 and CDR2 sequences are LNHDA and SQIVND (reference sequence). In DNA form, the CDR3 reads TGTGCCAGTATAAGTCCCACAGTGAACACTGAAGCTTTCTTT. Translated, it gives CASISPTVNTEAFF.

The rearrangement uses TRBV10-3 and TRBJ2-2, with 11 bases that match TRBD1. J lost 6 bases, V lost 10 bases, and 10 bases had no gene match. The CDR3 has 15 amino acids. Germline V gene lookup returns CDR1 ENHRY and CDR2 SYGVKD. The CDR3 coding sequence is TGTGCCACGACCGGGGGACAGGGGGTCCCCGGGGAGCTGTTTTTT. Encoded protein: CATTGGQGVPGELFF.

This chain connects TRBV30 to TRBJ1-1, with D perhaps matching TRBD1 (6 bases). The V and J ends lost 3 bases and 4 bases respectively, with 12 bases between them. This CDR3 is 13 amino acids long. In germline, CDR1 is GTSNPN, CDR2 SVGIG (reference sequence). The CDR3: CAWSQQGLTEAFF. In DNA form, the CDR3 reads TGTGCCTGGAGCCAACAGGGCCTCACTGAAGCTTTCTTT.

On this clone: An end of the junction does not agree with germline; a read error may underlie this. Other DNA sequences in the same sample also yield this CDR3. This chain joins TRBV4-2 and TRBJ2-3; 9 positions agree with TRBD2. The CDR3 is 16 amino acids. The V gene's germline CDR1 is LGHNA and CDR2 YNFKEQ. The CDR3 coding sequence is TGTGCCAGCAGTCAAGAGAGAGCGGGGGGAGCAGATACGCAGTATTTT. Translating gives CASSQERAGGADTQYF.

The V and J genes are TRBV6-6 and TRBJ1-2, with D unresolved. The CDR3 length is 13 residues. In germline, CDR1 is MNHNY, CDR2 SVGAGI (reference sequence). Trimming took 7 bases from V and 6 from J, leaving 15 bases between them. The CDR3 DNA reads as TGTGCCAGCACCACCTTTAGGAGCGATGGCTACACCTTC. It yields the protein CASTTFRSDGYTF.

The CDR3 DNA reads as TGTGCCAGCAGCTTACCAGGACAGGGGGCAGACTATGGCTACACCTTC. This encodes CASSLPGQGADYGYTF. This chain uses TRBV13 with TRBJ1-2; 11 positions match TRBD1. Germline loops: CDR1 PRHDT, CDR2 FYEKMQ (reference sequence). The CDR3 consists of 16 residues. Trimming removed 2 bases from V and 3 bases from J; junction bases left unmatched: 5.

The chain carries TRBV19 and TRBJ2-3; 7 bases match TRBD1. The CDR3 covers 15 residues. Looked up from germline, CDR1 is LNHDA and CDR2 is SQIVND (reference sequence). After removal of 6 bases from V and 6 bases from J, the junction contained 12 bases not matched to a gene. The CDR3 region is CASRGLGGVLDTQYF. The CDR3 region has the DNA TGTGCCAGTAGGGGCTTAGGGGGCGTTTTGGATACGCAGTATTTT.

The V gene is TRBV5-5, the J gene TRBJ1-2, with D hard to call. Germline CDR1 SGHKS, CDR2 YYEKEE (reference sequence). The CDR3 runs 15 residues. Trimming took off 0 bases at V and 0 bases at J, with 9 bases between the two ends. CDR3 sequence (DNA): TGTGCCAGCAGCTTGGACGCAGATCCTAACTATGGCTACACCTTC. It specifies CASSLDADPNYGYTF.

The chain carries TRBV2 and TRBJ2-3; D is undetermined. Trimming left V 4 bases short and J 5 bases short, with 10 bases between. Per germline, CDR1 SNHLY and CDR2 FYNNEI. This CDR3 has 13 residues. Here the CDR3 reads CASSVSLQDTQYF. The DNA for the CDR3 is TGTGCCAGCAGTGTTAGTCTTCAAGATACGCAGTATTTT.

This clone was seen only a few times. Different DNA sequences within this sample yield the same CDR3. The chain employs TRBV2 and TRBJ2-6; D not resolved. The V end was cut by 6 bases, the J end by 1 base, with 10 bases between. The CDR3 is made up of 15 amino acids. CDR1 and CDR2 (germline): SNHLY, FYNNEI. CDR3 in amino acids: CASSPSTSGANVLTF. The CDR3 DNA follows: TGTGCCAGCAGCCCGAGCACTTCTGGGGCCAACGTCCTGACTTTC.